Listed here are 19 T cell receptor beta chains from one sample, sequenced in a study of T cells after yellow fever vaccination. TCRdb recomputed calls from the 5' RACE reads with MiXCR, one row per CDR3 protein. The sample carries around 180,000 distinct CDR3 sequences, approximately 6% recorded once. The starting material was CD4+ T cells sorted from PBMCs, obtained on the day of the first yellow fever vaccination. Receptors were obtained from a man younger than 30 who received the YFV17D yellow fever vaccine.

The sample holds many counts of this clonotype. The chain recombines TRBV5-6 with TRBJ2-5, with TRBD1 as a possible D gene (5 bases). Per germline, CDR1 SGHDT and CDR2 YYEEEE. This CDR3 has 13 residues. V dropped 1 base and J dropped 3 bases, with 7 bases sitting between them. CDR3 nucleotides: TGTGCCAGCAGCTTGTTAGGGGAAGAGACCCAGTACTTC. Residues: CASSLLGEETQYF.

This clonotype was recorded at least ten times. The rearrangement uses TRBV3-1 and TRBJ2-3; D call uncertain. Trimming stripped 6 bases from V and 11 bases from J, with 3 bases between. Germline values: CDR1 LGHDT, CDR2 YNNKEL (reference sequence). The CDR3 is 8 residues long. The CDR3 here is CASREQYF. As DNA, the CDR3 is TGTGCCAGCAGGGAGCAGTATTTT.

This clonotype was seen at least ten times. The rearrangement joins TRBV2 to TRBJ1-4; D is ambiguous. CDR3 length: 12 residues. Trimming took off 6 bases at V and 6 bases at J, with 8 bases between the two ends. The germline CDR1 and CDR2 sequences are SNHLY and FYNNEI. CDR3 region: CASSLIHEKLFF. The CDR3 DNA is TGTGCCAGCAGCCTGATTCATGAAAAACTGTTTTTT.

The chain links TRBV5-4 to TRBJ2-1, with 7 bases fitting TRBD1. Looked up from germline, CDR1 is SGHNT and CDR2 is YYREEE (reference sequence). V lost 1 base and J lost 6; bases outside the gene matches: 4. This CDR3 contains 14 residues. In nucleotides, the CDR3 is TGTGCCAGCAGCTTGAAGACAGGGACCAATGAGCAGTTCTTC. This translates into CASSLKTGTNEQFF.

The CDR3 sequence: CASSHSGGGYTF. The DNA of the CDR3 is TGTGCCAGCAGCCACTCCGGCGGTGGCTACACCTTC. The V call is TRBV16, the J call TRBJ1-2; D not certain. V was pared by 3 bases and J by 7 bases, with 9 bases between. This CDR3 has 12 amino acids. Looked up from germline, CDR1 is KGHSY and CDR2 is FQNENV.

This clonotype was recorded many times. This chain connects TRBV12-5 to TRBJ1-5, with TRBD1 matching over 9 bases. This CDR3 region has 16 residues. CDR1 and CDR2 from the germline V gene are LGHNT and FRNRAP. The J segment lost 3 bases and the V segment lost 0 bases, leaving 3 bases of the junction unmatched. CDR3 DNA: TGTGCTAGTGGTTTGGTTACAGGGGGCTTCAATCAGCCCCAGCATTTT. It codes for CASGLVTGGFNQPQHF.

This clonotype has just a few counts. This rearrangement joins TRBV6-5 to TRBJ2-1; D not certain. The CDR3 covers 17 residues. Germline CDR1 and CDR2: MNHEY and SVGAGI. Deletions cut 2 bases from V and 2 bases from J, with 16 bases between. The CDR3 nucleotides are TGTGCCAGCAGTTACCCCAAGTCGGGTCCCGCCTACAATGAGCAGTTCTTC. Its protein is CASSYPKSGPAYNEQFF.

The rearrangement joins TRBV30 to TRBJ2-5; possible D gene TRBD2, 5 bases. Germline assignment: CDR1 GTSNPN and CDR2 SVGIG (reference sequence). The CDR3 contains 14 residues. V lost 0 bases and J 5 bases, leaving 13 bases between the germline ends. The CDR3 reads CAWSVLRGYETQYF. The CDR3, as DNA: TGTGCCTGGAGTGTACTTCGGGGTTATGAGACCCAGTACTTC.

This clonotype was observed many times. The rearrangement links TRBV7-2 to TRBJ2-1; a weak D match, TRBD2 (6 bases). This CDR3 is 16 amino acids long. Trimming left V 4 bases short and J 4 bases short, with 17 bases between. Germline V gene sequence: CDR1 SGHTA, CDR2 FQGNSA. The CDR3 is CASSSNMWGGYNEQFF. DNA of the CDR3: TGTGCCAGCAGCTCGAATATGTGGGGAGGATACAATGAGCAGTTCTTC.

This clonotype was counted a few times. CDR3 loop: CASSPRQGRQPQHF. CDR3 nucleotides: TGTGCCAGCAGCCCCCGACAGGGGCGTCAGCCCCAGCATTTT. The chain joins TRBV7-2 to TRBJ1-5; 8 nucleotides agree with TRBD1. There are 14 residues in the CDR3. Germline loops: CDR1 SGHTA, CDR2 FQGNSA. V gave up 5 bases and J gave up 6 bases; unmatched junction bases: 6. The full variable domain, completed using reference TRBV7-2 and TRBJ1-5, is GAGVSQSPSNKVTEKGKDVELRCDPISGHTALYWYRQSLGQGLEFLIYFQGNSAPDKSGLPSDRFSAERTGGSVSTLTIQRTQQEDSAVYLCASSPRQGRQPQHFGDGTRLSIL.

The rearrangement links TRBV6-2 or TRBV6-3 to TRBJ1-1, with 7 bases aligning to TRBD1. CDR1 and CDR2 from the germline V gene are MNHEY and SVGEGT. V shed 3 bases, J shed 1 base, and the junction held 11 bases outside the gene matches. The CDR3 consists of 17 residues. The CDR3 DNA sequence: TGTGCCAGCAGTTATCCCCGCAGGGGGAGGACGAACACTGAAGCTTTCTTT. Its protein product is CASSYPRRGRTNTEAFF.

The sample holds many counts of this clonotype. This rearrangement joins TRBV5-1 to TRBJ2-6; D could derive from TRBD1 or TRBD2 (5 bases each). This CDR3 is 17 amino acids long. Germline CDR1 and CDR2: SGHRS and YFSETQ. V was trimmed by 4 bases and J by 1 base, leaving 15 bases between them. The CDR3 region has the DNA TGCGCCAGCAGCACCGGGACCGTTACATCTGGGGCCAACGTCCTGACTTTC. Its translation is CASSTGTVTSGANVLTF.

The chain has TRBV3-1 and TRBJ2-1, with D possibly matching TRBD1 (5 bases). Germline V gene sequence: CDR1 LGHDT, CDR2 YNNKEL (reference sequence). The CDR3 contains 13 residues. Trimming pared 4 bases from V and 6 bases from J, leaving 10 bases between. CDR3 nucleotide sequence: TGTGCCAGCAGCCGCGACAGAACCAATGAGCAGTTCTTC. Translated, it gives CASSRDRTNEQFF.

The gene calls are TRBV28 and TRBJ1-5; D perhaps matches TRBD1 (6 bases). Germline V lookup: CDR1 MDHEN, CDR2 SYDVKM. The CDR3 sequence is 14 residues long. V dropped 5 bases and J dropped 7 bases, with 15 bases sitting between them. CDR3 sequence: CASSEGVAGQPQHF. The DNA for the CDR3 is TGTGCCAGCAGTGAGGGGGTTGCGGGGCAGCCCCAGCATTTT.

J is TRBJ2-1 and V is TRBV20-1, with 7 bases that match TRBD2. The CDR3 is 15 amino acids. Germline V gene sequence: CDR1 DFQATT, CDR2 SNEGSKA (reference sequence). V shed 5 bases and J 5 bases; nucleotides not matched to a gene: 12. The CDR3 DNA is TGCAGTGCTTATCGAAGCGGGGCTTTGGACAATGAGCAGTTCTTC. The encoded protein is CSAYRSGALDNEQFF.

This rearrangement joins TRBV19 to TRBJ1-1; D is uncertain. Looked up from germline, CDR1 is LNHDA and CDR2 is SQIVND (reference sequence). The CDR3 runs 13 residues. Trimming left V 3 bases short and J 5 bases short, with 10 bases between. CDR3 loop: CASSMMARTEAFF. For the CDR3, the DNA is TGTGCCAGTAGTATGATGGCAAGGACTGAAGCTTTCTTT.

This clonotype has just a few counts. The chain recombines TRBV10-2 with TRBJ1-2, with TRBD1 as a possible D gene (6 bases). The germline V gene encodes CDR1 WSHSY and CDR2 SAAADI. The CDR3 length is 15 residues. The germline V and J ends were trimmed by 7 bases and 7 bases, with 22 bases remaining between them. This chain's CDR3 is CASTSDLLQGAGYTF. The CDR3 nucleotides are TGCGCCAGCACATCCGACCTTTTACAGGGAGCTGGCTACACCTTC.

The rearrangement joins TRBV20-1 to TRBJ2-5, with 8 bases that match TRBD2. The CDR3 runs 16 residues. Germline loops: CDR1 DFQATT, CDR2 SNEGSKA (reference sequence). V lost 0 bases and J lost 2; bases outside the gene matches: 8. This chain's CDR3 is CSARDLRGDIQETQYF. CDR3 DNA sequence: TGCAGTGCTAGAGATTTGCGGGGGGACATACAAGAGACCCAGTACTTC.

The table lists this clonotype with many counts. The rearrangement joins TRBV5-1 to TRBJ2-5, with D tentatively TRBD1 (6 bases). Per the germline V gene, CDR1 is SGHRS and CDR2 is YFSETQ. This CDR3 contains 16 residues. V lost 2 bases and J lost 3, with 17 bases in between. The CDR3 sequence: CASSFTSQGGEETQYF. The CDR3 DNA follows: TGCGCCAGCAGCTTCACTTCACAGGGTGGGGAAGAGACCCAGTACTTC.